Following are 5 T cell receptor beta chains from one sample sequenced in a study of cytomegalovirus exposure and HLA in healthy donors. Clones were read by immunoSEQ multiplex PCR, and TCRdb kept only the in-frame ones, dropping some. The sample yields tens of thousands of clones, roughly 93% seen once. The specimen was PBMCs. The receptor source for this set is a woman in her twenties or thirties in good health and CMV-seronegative.

In nucleotides, the CDR3 is TGTGCCAGCAGCCCCCGAGGGGGCCAAGAGACCCAGTACTTC. It encodes CASSPRGGQETQYF. The V gene is TRBV4-2, the J gene TRBJ2-5; perhaps TRBD1 as D (6 bases). V was cut by 4 bases and J by 1 base, with 10 bases left in between. The CDR3 runs to 14 residues. Germline assignment: CDR1 LGHNA and CDR2 YNFKEQ.

V gene TRBV27 combines with J gene TRBJ1-2; 9 bases are a match to TRBD1. V shed 6 bases, J shed 5 bases, and the junction held 7 bases outside the gene matches. The CDR3 spans 14 residues. Germline V gives CDR1 MNHEY, CDR2 SMNVEV (reference sequence). The CDR3 DNA follows: TGTGCCAGCAGGGGGACAGGGTCTAGATATGGCTACACCTTC. Translating gives CASRGTGSRYGYTF.

The rearrangement links TRBV2 to TRBJ2-3, with D hard to call. The CDR3 is made up of 11 amino acids. The V end lost 4 bases, the J end lost 5 bases, and 4 bases lay between the germline ends. The V gene's germline CDR1 is SNHLY and CDR2 FYNNEI. The CDR3 reads CASSVIDTQYF. The CDR3 DNA reads as TGTGCCAGCAGTGTCATAGATACGCAGTATTTT.

The chain couples TRBV27 to TRBJ2-7; 9 bases are shared with TRBD1. This CDR3 spans 14 amino acids. Germline assignment: CDR1 MNHEY and CDR2 SMNVEV (reference sequence). Losses at the gene ends were 3 bases for V and 4 bases for J; bases not matched to a gene: 4. This CDR3 reads CASSFKQGAYEQYF. DNA for the CDR3: TGTGCCAGCAGTTTTAAACAGGGGGCGTACGAGCAGTACTTC.

The V call is TRBV5-8, the J call TRBJ1-4; D uncertain. The V end was cut by 3 bases, the J end by 8 bases, with 17 bases between. Looked up from germline, CDR1 is SGHTS and CDR2 is YDEGEE. The CDR3 covers 15 residues. The DNA of the CDR3 is TGTGCCAGCAGCTCGGTCGTGAGACCGGGGGAAAAACTGTTTTTT. Amino acids: CASSSVVRPGEKLFF.